This T cell receptor (beta chain) was recorded in a study of blood T cell repertoires in COVID-19 (dated by TCRdb to 2020 to 2022). General notes on the study: The collaborator samples originated in the United States, Italy and Spain and spanned the acute and convalescent phases of COVID-19. Nearly every sample came with metadata listing a de-identified subject ID, COVID-19 status, age in years and sex. Deeply sampled blood TCRbeta repertoires from subjects exposed to, actively infected with, or recovered from COVID-19 were included in the dataset. The repertoires were made available in a free public database intended to serve as a resource for research on the immune response to SARS-CoV-2. HLA class I and class II types, where available, came from metadata supplied by the sample provider rather than from assay-based typing. Samples came from the ongoing ImmuneRACE study (first 160 participants) plus 1,254 subjects from 6 global collaborators. The material from the prospective study consisted of cDNA or gDNA derived from T cells, B-cell-depleted T cells, or PBMCs. Overall study results and their limits: How much clinical and demographic metadata was included differed by source and by participant, and the metadata was provided uncurated.

One collaborating source in Seattle enrolled patients during active infection and followed them longitudinally through the course of disease. Each collaborating institution followed its own protocols to collect whole blood in K2EDTA tubes. For TCRbeta analysis, collaborator samples were shipped as frozen whole blood, as isolated PBMCs, or as DNA extracted from either sample type. The count of this clone is one. The antigen it binds to is not known. Base quality data are lacking; no much larger clone is found one base away. V is reduced by 0 bases and J by 2 bases, leaving a spacing of 7 bases between them. Sequences MGHDK (CDR1) and SYGVNS (CDR2) are obtained from the germline V gene. Inclusive of the bounding cysteine and phenylalanine, the CDR3 is 14 residues long. Just the 42-base CDR3 DNA is kept, in frame starting at base 1. The immunoSEQ Assay, a bias-controlled multiplex PCR, was used to amplify TCRbeta CDR3 regions from genomic DNA. As for how the authors treated the data: The number of nucleated cells in each sample was estimated by amplification of reference gene primers within the assay. Sequence reads were collapsed and filtered to measure the absolute abundance of every unique TCRbeta CDR3 rearrangement. Productive Simpson clonality was computed per sample as the square root of Simpson's diversity index over productive rearrangements. Not all clones reach the TCRdb copy of this immuneACCESS table, which keeps in-frame sequences only. Checked studies attribute under half of the gap to unresolved V genes and leave the rest unexplained. V and J calls and clone size come straight from that table; D and trimming were deduced from the DNA. This sample has about 260,000 clones in its table, and more than 85% of those were observed once. Approximately 5.1% of the sample goes to the ten largest clones.

This chain is built from TRBV25-1 and TRBJ1-1; no D gene call is confident. Sequenced material: peripheral blood. This clonotype was obtained from a woman aged 55-70 years with COVID-19, enrolled during active disease. The DNA sequence is TGTGCCAGCAGTGAATATGGAGCTAACACTGAAGCTTTCTTT. Translated, it reads CASSEYGANTEAFF.